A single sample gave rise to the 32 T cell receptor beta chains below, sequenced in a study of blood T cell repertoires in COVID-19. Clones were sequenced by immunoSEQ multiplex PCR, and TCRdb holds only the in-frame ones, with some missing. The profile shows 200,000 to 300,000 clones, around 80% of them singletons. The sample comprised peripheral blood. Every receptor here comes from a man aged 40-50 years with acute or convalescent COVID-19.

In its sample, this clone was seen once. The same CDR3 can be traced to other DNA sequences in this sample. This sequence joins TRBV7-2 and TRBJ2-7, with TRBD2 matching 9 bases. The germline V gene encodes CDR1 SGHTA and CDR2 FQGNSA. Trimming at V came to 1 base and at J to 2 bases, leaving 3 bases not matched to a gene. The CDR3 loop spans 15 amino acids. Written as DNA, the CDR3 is TGTGCCAGCAGCTTAGGACTAGCGGATACCTACGAGCAGTACTTC. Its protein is CASSLGLADTYEQYF.

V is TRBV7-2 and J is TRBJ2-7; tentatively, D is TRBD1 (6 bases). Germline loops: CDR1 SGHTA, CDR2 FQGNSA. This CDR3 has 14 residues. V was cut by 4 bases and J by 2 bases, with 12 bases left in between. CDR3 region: CASSWPGTPYEQYF. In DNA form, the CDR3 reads TGTGCCAGCAGCTGGCCCGGGACACCCTACGAGCAGTACTTC.

The CDR3 sequence: CASQGGFEKLFF. CDR3 nucleotide sequence: TGTGCCAGCCAGGGAGGGTTTGAAAAACTGTTTTTT. The rearrangement links TRBV28 to TRBJ1-4, with D tentatively TRBD1 (5 bases). V gave up 8 bases and J gave up 7 bases, with 11 bases separating them. The CDR3 totals 12 residues. Germline lookup yields CDR1 MDHEN and CDR2 SYDVKM.

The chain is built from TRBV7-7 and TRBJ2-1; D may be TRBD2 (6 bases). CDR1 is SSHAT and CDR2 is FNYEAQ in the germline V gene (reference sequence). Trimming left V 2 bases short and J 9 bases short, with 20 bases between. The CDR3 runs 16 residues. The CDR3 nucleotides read TGTGCCAGCAGCTTATCTCCGGGAGTGAGGTCTGGTGAGCAGTTCTTC. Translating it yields CASSLSPGVRSGEQFF.

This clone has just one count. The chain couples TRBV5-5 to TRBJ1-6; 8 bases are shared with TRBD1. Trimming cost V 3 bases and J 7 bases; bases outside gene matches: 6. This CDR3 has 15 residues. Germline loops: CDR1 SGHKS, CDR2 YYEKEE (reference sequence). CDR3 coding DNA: TGTGCCAGCAGCTACACAGGGGGTGCAAATTCACCCCTCCACTTT. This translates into CASSYTGGANSPLHF.

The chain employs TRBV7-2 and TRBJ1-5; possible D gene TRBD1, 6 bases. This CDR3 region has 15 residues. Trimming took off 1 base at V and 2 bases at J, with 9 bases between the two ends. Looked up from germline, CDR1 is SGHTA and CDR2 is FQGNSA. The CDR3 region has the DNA TGTGCCAGCAGCTTAGACAGGGCTGGCAATCAGCCCCAGCATTTT. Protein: CASSLDRAGNQPQHF.

The CDR3 bases are TGTGCCAGCAGCTTAACCGGGACAGAAATAGACGAGCAGTACTTC. Its protein product is CASSLTGTEIDEQYF. The gene calls are TRBV5-6 and TRBJ2-7, with 7 bases aligning to TRBD1. The CDR3 runs 15 residues. V shed 2 bases, J shed 5 bases, and the junction held 10 bases outside the gene matches. Germline lookup yields CDR1 SGHDT and CDR2 YYEEEE.

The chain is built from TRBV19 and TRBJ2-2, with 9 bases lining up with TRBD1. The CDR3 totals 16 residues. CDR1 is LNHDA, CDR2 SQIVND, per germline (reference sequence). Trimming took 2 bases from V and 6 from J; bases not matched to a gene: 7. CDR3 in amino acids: CASSIPNRGRPGELFF. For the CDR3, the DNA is TGTGCCAGTAGTATACCTAACAGGGGGCGCCCCGGGGAGCTGTTTTTT.

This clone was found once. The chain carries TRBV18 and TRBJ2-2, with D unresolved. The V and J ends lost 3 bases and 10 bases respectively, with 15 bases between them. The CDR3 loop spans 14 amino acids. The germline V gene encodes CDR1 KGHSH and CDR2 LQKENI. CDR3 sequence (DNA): TGTGCCAGCTCACCCTCTACCTCATATTTGGAGCTGTTTTTT. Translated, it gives CASSPSTSYLELFF.

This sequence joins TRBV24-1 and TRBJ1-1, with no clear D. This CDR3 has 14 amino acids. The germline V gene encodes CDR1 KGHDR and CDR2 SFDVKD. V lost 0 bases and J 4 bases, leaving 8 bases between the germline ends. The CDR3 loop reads CATSDLRVGTEAFF. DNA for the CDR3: TGTGCCACCAGTGATTTGCGGGTGGGCACTGAAGCTTTCTTT.

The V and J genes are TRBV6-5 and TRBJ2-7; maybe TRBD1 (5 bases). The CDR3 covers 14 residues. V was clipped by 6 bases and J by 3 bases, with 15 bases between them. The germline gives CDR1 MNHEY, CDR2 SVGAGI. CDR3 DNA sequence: TGTGCCAGCAGCAGGGATACGAATTTCTACGAGCAGTACTTC. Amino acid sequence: CASSRDTNFYEQYF.

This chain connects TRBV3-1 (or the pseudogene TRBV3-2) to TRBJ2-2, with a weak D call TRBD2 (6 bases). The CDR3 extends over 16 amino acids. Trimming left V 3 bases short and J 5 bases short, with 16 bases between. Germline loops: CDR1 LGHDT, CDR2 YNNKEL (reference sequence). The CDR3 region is CASSHSLGAGTGELFF. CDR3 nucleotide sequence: TGTGCCAGCAGCCACTCCCTTGGGGCGGGAACCGGGGAGCTGTTTTTT.

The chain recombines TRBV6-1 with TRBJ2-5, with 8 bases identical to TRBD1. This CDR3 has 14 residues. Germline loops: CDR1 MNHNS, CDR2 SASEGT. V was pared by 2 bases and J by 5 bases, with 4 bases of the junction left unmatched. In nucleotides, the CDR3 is TGTGCCAGCAGTGAATCCGGGGACAGGGAGACCCAGTACTTC. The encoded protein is CASSESGDRETQYF.

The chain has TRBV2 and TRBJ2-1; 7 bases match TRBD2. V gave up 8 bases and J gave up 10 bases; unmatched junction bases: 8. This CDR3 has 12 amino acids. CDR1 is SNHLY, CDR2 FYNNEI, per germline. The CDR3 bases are TGTGCCAGCTCCAGAGGGCGGGAGGAGCAGTTCTTC. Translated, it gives CASSRGREEQFF.

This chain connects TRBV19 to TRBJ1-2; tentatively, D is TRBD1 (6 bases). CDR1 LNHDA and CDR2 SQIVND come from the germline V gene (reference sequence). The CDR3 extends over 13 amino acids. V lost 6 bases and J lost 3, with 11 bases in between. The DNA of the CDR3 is TGTGCCAGTAGGGTCCAGGGGCACTATGGCTACACCTTC. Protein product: CASRVQGHYGYTF.

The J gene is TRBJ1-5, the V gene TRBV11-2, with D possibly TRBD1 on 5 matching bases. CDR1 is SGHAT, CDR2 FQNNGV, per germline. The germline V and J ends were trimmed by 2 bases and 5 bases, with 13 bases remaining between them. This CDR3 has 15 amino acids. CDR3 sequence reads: CASSLSGTQDQPQHF. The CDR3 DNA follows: TGTGCCAGCAGCTTAAGCGGGACGCAAGATCAGCCCCAGCATTTT. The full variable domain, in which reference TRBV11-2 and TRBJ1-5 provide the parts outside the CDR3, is EAGVAQSPRYKIIEKRQSVAFWCNPISGHATLYWYQQILGQGPKLLIQFQNNGVVDDSQLPKDRFSAERLKGVDSTLKIQPAKLEDSAVYLCASSLSGTQDQPQHFGDGTRLSIL.

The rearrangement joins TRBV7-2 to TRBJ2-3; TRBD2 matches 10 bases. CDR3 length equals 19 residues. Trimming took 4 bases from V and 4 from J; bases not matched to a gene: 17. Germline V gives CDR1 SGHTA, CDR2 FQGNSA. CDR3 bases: TGTGCCAGCAGCTCGGGACGCCTTTCTAGCGGGAGTGTCGCAGATACGCAGTATTTT. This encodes CASSSGRLSSGSVADTQYF.

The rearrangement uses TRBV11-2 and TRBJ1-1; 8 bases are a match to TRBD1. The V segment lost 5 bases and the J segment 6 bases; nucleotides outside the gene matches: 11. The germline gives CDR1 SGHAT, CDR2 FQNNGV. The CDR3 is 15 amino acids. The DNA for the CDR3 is TGTGCCAGCAGCCCTAAACCCGACAGGGGTTCTGAAGCTTTCTTT. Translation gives CASSPKPDRGSEAFF.

The CDR3 loop reads CASSLHGGRETQYF. The CDR3 DNA follows: TGTGCCAGCAGCCTACACGGGGGTCGGGAGACCCAGTACTTC. The rearrangement joins TRBV7-9 to TRBJ2-5; D perhaps matches TRBD2 (6 bases). There are 14 residues in the CDR3. Germline assignment: CDR1 SEHNR and CDR2 FQNEAQ (reference sequence). V dropped 5 bases and J dropped 5 bases, with 15 bases sitting between them.

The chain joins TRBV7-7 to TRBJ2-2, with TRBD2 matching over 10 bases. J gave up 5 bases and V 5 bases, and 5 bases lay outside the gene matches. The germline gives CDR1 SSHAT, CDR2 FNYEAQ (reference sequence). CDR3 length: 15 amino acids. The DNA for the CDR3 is TGTGCCAGCAGCACAACTAGCGGGATAACCGGGGAGCTGTTTTTT. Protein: CASSTTSGITGELFF.

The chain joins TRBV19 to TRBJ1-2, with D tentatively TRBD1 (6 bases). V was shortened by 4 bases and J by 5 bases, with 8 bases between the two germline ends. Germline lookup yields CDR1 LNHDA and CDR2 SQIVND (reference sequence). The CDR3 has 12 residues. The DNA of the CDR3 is TGTGCCAGTAGTAGGCAGGGGTATGGCTACACCTTC. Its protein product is CASSRQGYGYTF.

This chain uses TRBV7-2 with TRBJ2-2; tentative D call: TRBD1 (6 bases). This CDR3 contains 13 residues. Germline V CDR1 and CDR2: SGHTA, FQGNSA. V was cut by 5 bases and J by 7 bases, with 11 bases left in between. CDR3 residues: CASSIQGSGELFF. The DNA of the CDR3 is TGTGCCAGCAGCATACAGGGCAGCGGGGAGCTGTTTTTT.

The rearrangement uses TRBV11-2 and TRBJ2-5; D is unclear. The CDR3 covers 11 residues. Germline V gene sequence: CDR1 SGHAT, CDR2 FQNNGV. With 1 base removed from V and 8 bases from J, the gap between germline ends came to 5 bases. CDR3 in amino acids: CASSLGATQYF. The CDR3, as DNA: TGTGCCAGCAGCTTAGGAGCAACCCAGTACTTC.

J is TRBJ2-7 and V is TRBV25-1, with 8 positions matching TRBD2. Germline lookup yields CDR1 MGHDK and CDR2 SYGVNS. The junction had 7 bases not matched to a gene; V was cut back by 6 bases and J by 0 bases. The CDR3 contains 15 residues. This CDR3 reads CASRGSLAGSYEQYF. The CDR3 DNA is TGTGCCAGCAGGGGGTCTCTAGCGGGCTCCTACGAGCAGTACTTC.

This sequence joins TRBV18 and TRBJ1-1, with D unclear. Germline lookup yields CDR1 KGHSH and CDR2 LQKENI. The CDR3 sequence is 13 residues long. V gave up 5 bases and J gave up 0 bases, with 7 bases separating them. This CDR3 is CASSETLNTEAFF. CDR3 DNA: TGTGCCAGCTCAGAGACACTGAACACTGAAGCTTTCTTT.

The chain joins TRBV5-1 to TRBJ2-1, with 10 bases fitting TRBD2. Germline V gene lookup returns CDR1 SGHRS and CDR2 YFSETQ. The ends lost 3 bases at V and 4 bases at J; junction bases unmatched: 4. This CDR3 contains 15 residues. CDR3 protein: CASSSPSGSYNEQFF. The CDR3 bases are TGCGCCAGCAGCTCTCCTAGCGGGAGTTACAATGAGCAGTTCTTC.

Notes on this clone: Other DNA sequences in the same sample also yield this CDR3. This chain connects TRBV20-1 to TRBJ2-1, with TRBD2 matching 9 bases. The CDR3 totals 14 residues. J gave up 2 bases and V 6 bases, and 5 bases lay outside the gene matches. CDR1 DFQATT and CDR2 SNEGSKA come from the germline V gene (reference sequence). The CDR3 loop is CSASSGRTYNEQFF. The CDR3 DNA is TGCAGTGCGAGTAGCGGGAGAACCTACAATGAGCAGTTCTTC.

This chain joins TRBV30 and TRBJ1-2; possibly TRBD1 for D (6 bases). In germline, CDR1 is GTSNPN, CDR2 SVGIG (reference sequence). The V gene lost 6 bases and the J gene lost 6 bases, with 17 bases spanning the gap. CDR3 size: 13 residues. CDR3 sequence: CACTPGHANGYTF. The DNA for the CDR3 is TGTGCCTGCACGCCGGGACATGCAAATGGCTACACCTTC.

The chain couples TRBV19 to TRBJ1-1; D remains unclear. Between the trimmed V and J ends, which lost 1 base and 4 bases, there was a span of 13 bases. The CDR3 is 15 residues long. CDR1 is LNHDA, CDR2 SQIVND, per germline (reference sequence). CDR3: CASSIGSGWGTEAFF. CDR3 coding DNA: TGTGCCAGTAGTATAGGGTCGGGGTGGGGCACTGAAGCTTTCTTT. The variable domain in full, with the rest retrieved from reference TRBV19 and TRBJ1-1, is DGGITQSPKYLFRKEGQNVTLSCEQNLNHDAMYWYRQDPGQGLRLIYYSQIVNDFQKGDIAEGYSVSREKKESFPLTVTSAQKNPTAFYLCASSIGSGWGTEAFFGQGTRLTVV.

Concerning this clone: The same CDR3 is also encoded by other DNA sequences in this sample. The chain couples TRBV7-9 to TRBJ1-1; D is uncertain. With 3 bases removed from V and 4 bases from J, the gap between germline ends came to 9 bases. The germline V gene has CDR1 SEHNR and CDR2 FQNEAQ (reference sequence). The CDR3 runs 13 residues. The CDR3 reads CASSLREVTEAFF. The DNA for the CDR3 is TGTGCCAGCAGCTTGCGGGAGGTCACTGAAGCTTTCTTT.

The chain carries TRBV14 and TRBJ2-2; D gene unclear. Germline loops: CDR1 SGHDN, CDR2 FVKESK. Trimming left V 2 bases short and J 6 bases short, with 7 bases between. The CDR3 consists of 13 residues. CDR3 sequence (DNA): TGTGCCAGCAGCCAACGAGTTTCCGGGGAGCTGTTTTTT. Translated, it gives CASSQRVSGELFF.

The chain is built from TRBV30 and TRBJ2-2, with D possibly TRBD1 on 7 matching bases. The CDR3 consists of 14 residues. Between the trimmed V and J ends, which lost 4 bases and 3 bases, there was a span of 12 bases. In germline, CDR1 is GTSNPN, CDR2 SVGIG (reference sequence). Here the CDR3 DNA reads TGTGCCTGGACCAGGGGGAGGTACACCGGGGAGCTGTTTTTT. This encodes CAWTRGRYTGELFF.